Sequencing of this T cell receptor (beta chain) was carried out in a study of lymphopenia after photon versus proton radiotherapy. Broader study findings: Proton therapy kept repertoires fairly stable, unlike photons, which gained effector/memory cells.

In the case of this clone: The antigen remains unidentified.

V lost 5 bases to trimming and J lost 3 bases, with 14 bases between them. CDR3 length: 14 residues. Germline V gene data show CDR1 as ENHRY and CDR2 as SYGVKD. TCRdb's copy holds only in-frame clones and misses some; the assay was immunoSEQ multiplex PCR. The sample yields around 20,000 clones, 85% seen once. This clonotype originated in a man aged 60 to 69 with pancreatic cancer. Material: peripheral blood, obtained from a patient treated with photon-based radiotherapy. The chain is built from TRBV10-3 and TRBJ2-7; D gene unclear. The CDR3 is CAISSPAHYYEQYF. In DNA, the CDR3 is TGTGCCATCAGTTCGCCAGCCCACTACTACGAGCAGTACTTC.